This passage covers 30 T cell receptor beta chains from one sample sequenced in a study of T cells in Graves' hyperthyroidism and ophthalmopathy. Amplification targeted TCR beta CDR3 regions from RNA transcripts. The HTBI primer set drove a first-round RT-PCR of the TCR CDR3. TCRdb used MiXCR to reprocess the multiplex PCR reads, holding one entry per CDR3 protein. The data hold around 520,000 distinct CDR3 sequences, with around 15% observed a single time. Sequenced input: blood. The source of these receptors is a woman between 18 and 29 years old with Graves' hyperthyroidism.

Comment on this clonotype: A clone one base away is much larger, so this may be a read error. The V and J genes are TRBV12-5 and TRBJ1-2; 7 nucleotides line up with TRBD1. CDR3 length equals 17 residues. Germline lookup yields CDR1 LGHNT and CDR2 FRNRAP. CDR3 region: CTSGSDRALTVNYGYTF. The CDR3 DNA is TGTACTAGTGGGTCTGACAGGGCCCTAACTGTTAACTATGGCTACACCTTC.

This clonotype has at least ten counts. This chain connects TRBV18 to TRBJ1-2; D may be TRBD1 (5 bases). CDR1 is KGHSH and CDR2 is LQKENI in the germline V gene. The CDR3 has 15 residues. V was shortened by 6 bases and J by 5 bases, with 19 bases between the two germline ends. CDR3 region: CASSPSQGRAYGYTF. The CDR3 nucleotides read TGTGCCAGCTCTCCTAGTCAGGGCAGGGCGTATGGCTACACCTTC.

This clonotype occurred many times. This sequence joins TRBV7-8 and TRBJ2-1; TRBD2 agrees at 7 bases. V trimming: 4 bases; J trimming: 0 bases; junction bases outside the gene matches: 15. Germline-derived CDR1 and CDR2 are SGHVS and FQNEAQ. The CDR3 covers 19 residues. The CDR3 here is CASSYPETSLESSYNEQFF. CDR3 DNA: TGTGCCAGCAGCTACCCCGAGACTAGCCTCGAAAGCTCCTACAATGAGCAGTTCTTC.

The rearrangement joins TRBV20-1 to TRBJ1-4; weak D call: TRBD1 (6 bases). The CDR3 length is 19 residues. Germline CDR1 reads DFQATT; CDR2 reads SNEGSKA (reference sequence). V shed 6 bases and J shed 4 bases, with 30 bases lying between them. CDR3 loop: CSARGSKQGGGADNEKLFF. The DNA of the CDR3 is TGCAGTGCCCGTGGGTCTAAACAGGGAGGGGGGGCGGATAATGAAAAACTGTTTTTT.

V and J are TRBV5-6 and TRBJ2-5, with 13 bases lining up with TRBD2. Per germline, CDR1 SGHDT and CDR2 YYEEEE. CDR3 length: 16 residues. The V gene end was trimmed by 6 bases and the J gene end by 5 bases; junction bases not matched to a gene: 10. CDR3 DNA: TGTGCCAGCACCTCCGGGACTAGCGGGAAACGGGAGACCCAGTACTTC. Its protein is CASTSGTSGKRETQYF.

V and J are TRBV29-1 and TRBJ2-2; TRBD2 aligns across 7 bases. The CDR3 loop spans 15 amino acids. Germline V gives CDR1 SQVTM, CDR2 ANQGSEA. V dropped 8 bases and J dropped 1; count of bases not matched to a gene: 10. The CDR3, as DNA: TGCAGCACCGCCTCGGGGGGAGGGAACACCGGGGAGCTGTTTTTT. Protein: CSTASGGGNTGELFF.

This clonotype was seen more than once but under ten times. The chain carries TRBV5-1 and TRBJ1-3; D is ambiguous. The CDR3 totals 14 residues. Germline-derived CDR1 and CDR2 are SGHRS and YFSETQ. V was shortened by 4 bases and J by 0 bases, with 8 bases between the two germline ends. The CDR3 is CASSPSLSGNTIYF. The CDR3 DNA reads TGCGCCAGCAGCCCAAGCCTCTCTGGAAACACCATATATTTT.

This chain links TRBV20-1 with TRBJ2-3; TRBD2 aligns across 11 bases. The V and J ends lost 5 bases and 1 base, in that order; junction bases with no gene match: 5. CDR3 length: 15 amino acids. Germline V lookup: CDR1 DFQATT, CDR2 SNEGSKA (reference sequence). CDR3: CSAGTTSGGTDTQYF. The CDR3 region has the DNA TGCAGTGCTGGTACGACTAGCGGGGGCACAGATACGCAGTATTTT.

This chain uses TRBV7-8 with TRBJ2-7, with D possibly TRBD2 on 6 matching bases. Germline lookup yields CDR1 SGHVS and CDR2 FQNEAQ. V lost 1 base and J 4 bases, leaving 14 bases between the germline ends. CDR3 length: 15 amino acids. In DNA, the CDR3 is TGTGCCAGCAGCTTAGAGAGGACTATTTTGTACGAGCAGTACGTC. It is translated as CASSLERTILYEQYV.

This clonotype has a count of ten or more. V usage is TRBV5-1 and J usage is TRBJ1-2, with 9 nucleotides matching TRBD1. Germline V lookup: CDR1 SGHRS, CDR2 YFSETQ. Trimming cost V 0 bases and J 8 bases; bases outside gene matches: 8. This CDR3 has 15 residues. CDR3 sequence (DNA): TGCGCCAGCAGCTTGGACCTCCGACAGGGGGGCGGCTACACCTTC. Residues: CASSLDLRQGGGYTF.

This clonotype was picked up many times. This chain joins TRBV12-3 or TRBV12-4 and TRBJ1-2; 9 bases fit TRBD1. J lost 2 bases, V lost 7 bases, and 5 bases had no gene match. CDR3 length equals 14 residues. The CDR3 reads CASTPGQGNYGYTF. The CDR3, as DNA: TGTGCCAGCACCCCCGGACAGGGGAACTATGGCTACACCTTC.

This clonotype was picked up many times. This chain joins TRBV12-3 or TRBV12-4 and TRBJ2-7; 9 bases are shared with TRBD1. CDR3 length: 15 amino acids. The ends lost 1 base at V and 0 bases at J; junction bases unmatched: 1. The CDR3 DNA is TGTGCCAGCAGTTTAGGGGACAGGGTCTCCTACGAGCAGTACTTC. This gives the protein CASSLGDRVSYEQYF.

This clonotype was observed at least ten times. This rearrangement joins TRBV20-1 to TRBJ2-5, with 10 bases matching TRBD2. The junction had 11 bases not matched to a gene; V was cut back by 5 bases and J by 5 bases. Germline V gene sequence: CDR1 DFQATT, CDR2 SNEGSKA (reference sequence). The length of the CDR3 is 15 residues. The CDR3 spells CSAEFGTSAYETQYF. The CDR3, as DNA: TGCAGTGCTGAGTTCGGGACTAGCGCGTACGAGACCCAGTACTTC.

This clonotype was seen many times. J is TRBJ1-5 and V is TRBV6-1; D possibly corresponds to TRBD1 (6 bases). Per germline, CDR1 MNHNS and CDR2 SASEGT. Trimming took off 6 bases at V and 4 bases at J, with 13 bases between the two ends. This CDR3 has 14 amino acids. The CDR3 region is CASREWGTNQPQHF. CDR3 coding DNA: TGTGCCAGCAGGGAATGGGGGACAAATCAGCCCCAGCATTTT.

This clonotype was recorded many times. The chain couples TRBV9 to TRBJ2-3; TRBD2 might be the D (5 bases). CDR3 length: 15 residues. The germline V gene has CDR1 SGDLS and CDR2 YYNGEE. Trimming removed 2 bases from V and 2 bases from J, with 12 bases in between. The CDR3 DNA reads as TGTGCCAGCAGCGTGGGCAGCGGACCCACAGATACGCAGTATTTT. Its translation is CASSVGSGPTDTQYF.

This clonotype was counted ten times or more. V and J are TRBV2 and TRBJ1-1; D call uncertain. Trimming took off 4 bases at V and 1 base at J, with 13 bases between the two ends. The germline CDR1 and CDR2 sequences are SNHLY and FYNNEI. The CDR3 extends over 15 amino acids. The CDR3: CASSVQLSRNTEAFF. CDR3 bases: TGTGCCAGCAGTGTTCAACTGAGTAGGAACACTGAAGCTTTCTTT.

This clonotype appeared many times. V gene TRBV5-1 combines with J gene TRBJ1-1, with D maybe TRBD1 (5 bases). The CDR3 runs to 14 residues. The germline gives CDR1 SGHRS, CDR2 YFSETQ. The ends were cut back, 4 bases at V and 1 base at J, with 11 bases in the middle. The CDR3 nucleotides are TGCGCCAGCAGCGTGGGACCCCCGAACACTGAAGCTTTCTTT. Amino acid sequence: CASSVGPPNTEAFF.

This clonotype was detected ten times or more. V is TRBV11-1 and J is TRBJ2-3, with 8 bases that match TRBD2. V lost 5 bases and J lost 0; bases outside the gene matches: 13. Germline CDR1 and CDR2: SGHAT and FQDESV (reference sequence). The length of the CDR3 is 18 residues. The CDR3 protein is CASSPGQSGRFSTDTQYF. The DNA of the CDR3 is TGTGCCAGCAGCCCCGGGCAAAGCGGGAGATTCAGCACAGATACGCAGTATTTT. Based on the CDR3 plus reference TRBV11-1 and TRBJ2-3, the full variable domain is EAEVAQSPRYKITEKSQAVAFWCDPISGHATLYWYRQILGQGPELLVQFQDESVVDDSQLPKDRFSAERLKGVDSTLKIQPAELGDSAMYLCASSPGQSGRFSTDTQYFGPGTRLTVL.

The V gene is TRBV4-1, the J gene TRBJ1-1, with no clear D. The V end was cut by 0 bases, the J end by 2 bases, with 19 bases between. Per the germline V gene, CDR1 is MGHRA and CDR2 is YSYEKL. The length of the CDR3 is 18 residues. The CDR3 DNA is TGCGCCAGCAGCCAAGAAATCGGTCGCAGATCTCTAAACACTGAAGCTTTCTTT. Translation gives CASSQEIGRRSLNTEAFF.

This clonotype showed up many times. The J gene is TRBJ1-2, the V gene TRBV2; D gene unclear. The V end lost 4 bases, the J end lost 2 bases, and 8 bases lay between the germline ends. The CDR3 is 13 residues long. In germline, CDR1 is SNHLY, CDR2 FYNNEI. CDR3 in DNA: TGTGCCAGCAGTGTTGCAGCCAACTATGGCTACACCTTC. Amino acid sequence: CASSVAANYGYTF. The entire variable domain, with the rest obtained from reference TRBV2 and TRBJ1-2, is as follows: EPEVTQTPSHQVTQMGQEVILRCVPISNHLYFYWYRQILGQKVEFLVSFYNNEISEKSEIFDDQFSVERPDGSNFTLKIRSTKLEDSAMYFCASSVAANYGYTFGSGTRLTVV.

This clonotype came up many times. The chain recombines TRBV2 with TRBJ2-1; D is unresolved. The CDR3 loop spans 12 amino acids. The germline gives CDR1 SNHLY, CDR2 FYNNEI. Trimming pared 6 bases from V and 9 bases from J, leaving 12 bases between. CDR3 DNA sequence: TGTGCCAGCAGACTACACATGGGTGAGCAGTTCTTC. Translated, it gives CASRLHMGEQFF.

This clonotype appeared many times. The V call is TRBV30, the J call TRBJ2-7; D might be TRBD2 (6 bases). The CDR3 sequence is 14 residues long. Germline CDR1 GTSNPN, CDR2 SVGIG (reference sequence). Trimming left V 0 bases short and J 3 bases short, with 12 bases between. CDR3 region: CAWSVGTGDYEQYF. DNA of the CDR3: TGTGCCTGGAGTGTCGGGACTGGTGACTACGAGCAGTACTTC.

The chain is built from TRBV20-1 and TRBJ2-1; D could derive from TRBD1 or TRBD2 (5 bases each). Trimming cost V 0 bases and J 4 bases, with 13 bases left between them. This CDR3 contains 15 residues. Germline CDR1 and CDR2: DFQATT and SNEGSKA (reference sequence). The CDR3 here is CSARDPGTRYNEQFF. In DNA, the CDR3 is TGCAGTGCTAGAGATCCTGGGACGAGATACAATGAGCAGTTCTTC.

This clonotype came up many times. The chain couples TRBV2 to TRBJ2-7; D gene unclear. V was trimmed by 4 bases and J by 2 bases, leaving 9 bases between them. The CDR3 is made up of 13 amino acids. The germline gives CDR1 SNHLY, CDR2 FYNNEI. The DNA for the CDR3 is TGTGCCAGCAGTGCCGCCGCGCCCTACGAGCAGTACGTC. This encodes CASSAAAPYEQYV.

This clonotype was seen at least ten times. The chain carries TRBV11-2 and TRBJ2-1; no clear D gene. This CDR3 is 15 amino acids long. Germline lookup yields CDR1 SGHAT and CDR2 FQNNGV. V was trimmed by 1 base and J by 0 bases, leaving 7 bases between them. The DNA of the CDR3 is TGTGCCAGCAGCTTAGGAGAGAGCTCCTACAATGAGCAGTTCTTC. Amino acids: CASSLGESSYNEQFF.

In this sample, this clonotype turned up a few times. The chain has TRBV5-8 and TRBJ2-2; 9 positions match TRBD2. V lost 6 bases, J lost 5 bases, and 5 bases stayed unmatched. The length of the CDR3 is 14 residues. The germline V gene has CDR1 SGHTS and CDR2 YDEGEE. The chain's CDR3 is CASMGTSRTGELFF. For the CDR3, the DNA is TGTGCCAGCATGGGGACTAGCAGGACCGGGGAGCTGTTTTTT.

The chain combines TRBV4-2 with TRBJ2-3; 11 nucleotides align to TRBD2. Germline assignment: CDR1 LGHNA and CDR2 YNFKEQ. V was pared by 1 base and J by 2 bases, with 2 bases of the junction left unmatched. This CDR3 spans 16 amino acids. The CDR3 loop is CASSQVAGGNTDTQYF. The CDR3 nucleotides are TGTGCCAGCAGCCAAGTAGCGGGAGGGAACACAGATACGCAGTATTTT.

The table lists this clonotype with many counts. CDR3 in DNA: TGTGCCACCAGTGACCAAACCAAAGACAGGGGTAAAGCTTTCTTT. This gives the protein CATSDQTKDRGKAFF. This chain uses TRBV24-1 with TRBJ1-1, with 8 positions matching TRBD1. CDR1 is KGHDR and CDR2 is SFDVKD in the germline V gene. The CDR3 has 15 residues. Trimming took 4 bases from V and 9 from J; bases not matched to a gene: 12.

This clonotype was counted at least ten times. The chain uses TRBV11-2 and TRBJ2-7; D unclear. The CDR3 runs 13 residues. V shed 1 base and J shed 1 base, with 5 bases lying between them. Germline V CDR1 and CDR2: SGHAT, FQNNGV. The CDR3 coding sequence is TGTGCCAGCAGCTTAGGGAATTCCTACGAGCAGTACGTC. Translating it yields CASSLGNSYEQYV.

This clonotype was seen many times. The V and J genes are TRBV20-1 and TRBJ1-5, with D possibly matching TRBD1 (5 bases). V shed 0 bases and J shed 4 bases, with 13 bases lying between them. This CDR3 has 15 residues. Germline lookup yields CDR1 DFQATT and CDR2 SNEGSKA (reference sequence). In DNA form, the CDR3 reads TGCAGTGCTAGAGATTTCGCGTCAGGGAATCAGCCCCAGCATTTT. Protein sequence: CSARDFASGNQPQHF.